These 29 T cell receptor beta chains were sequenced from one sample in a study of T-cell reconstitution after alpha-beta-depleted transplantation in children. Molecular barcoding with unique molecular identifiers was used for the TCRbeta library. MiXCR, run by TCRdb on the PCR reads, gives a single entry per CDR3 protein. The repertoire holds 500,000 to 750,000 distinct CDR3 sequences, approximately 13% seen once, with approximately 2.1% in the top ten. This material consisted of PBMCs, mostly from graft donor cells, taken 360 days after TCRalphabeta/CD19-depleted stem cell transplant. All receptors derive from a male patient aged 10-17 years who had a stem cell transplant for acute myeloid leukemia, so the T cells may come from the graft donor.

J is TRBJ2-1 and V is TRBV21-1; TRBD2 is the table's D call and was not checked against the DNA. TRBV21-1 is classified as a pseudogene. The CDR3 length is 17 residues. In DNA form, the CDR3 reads TGTGCCACCCAAAAGGGGCAGGGCGGGAGGGAAGGAAATGAGCAGTTCTTC. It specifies CATQKGQGGREGNEQFF.

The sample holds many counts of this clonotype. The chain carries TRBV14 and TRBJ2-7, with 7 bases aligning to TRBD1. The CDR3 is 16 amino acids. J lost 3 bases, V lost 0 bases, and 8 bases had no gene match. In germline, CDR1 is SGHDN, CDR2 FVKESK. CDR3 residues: CASSQDRPTGLYEQYF. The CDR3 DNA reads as TGTGCCAGCAGCCAAGATAGGCCGACAGGGCTCTACGAGCAGTACTTC.

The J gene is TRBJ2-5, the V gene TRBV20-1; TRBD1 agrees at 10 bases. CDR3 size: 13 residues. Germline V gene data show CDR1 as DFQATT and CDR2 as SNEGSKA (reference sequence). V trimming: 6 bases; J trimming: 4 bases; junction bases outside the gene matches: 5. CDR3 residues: CSAGTGEGETQYF. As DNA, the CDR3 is TGCAGTGCCGGGACAGGGGAAGGAGAGACCCAGTACTTC.

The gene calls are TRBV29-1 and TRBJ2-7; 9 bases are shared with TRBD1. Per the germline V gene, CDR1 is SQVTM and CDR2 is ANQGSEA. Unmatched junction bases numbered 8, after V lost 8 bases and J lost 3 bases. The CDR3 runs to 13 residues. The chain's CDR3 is CSTPGTGNYEQYF. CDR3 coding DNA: TGCAGCACTCCCGGGACAGGGAACTACGAGCAGTACTTC.

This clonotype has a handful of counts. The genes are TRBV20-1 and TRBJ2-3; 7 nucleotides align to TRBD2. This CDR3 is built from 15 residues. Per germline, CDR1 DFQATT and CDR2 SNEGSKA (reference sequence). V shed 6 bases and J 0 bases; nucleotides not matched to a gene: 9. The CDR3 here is CSAGETSASTDTQYF. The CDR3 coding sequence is TGCAGTGCCGGAGAAACTAGCGCGAGCACAGATACGCAGTATTTT.

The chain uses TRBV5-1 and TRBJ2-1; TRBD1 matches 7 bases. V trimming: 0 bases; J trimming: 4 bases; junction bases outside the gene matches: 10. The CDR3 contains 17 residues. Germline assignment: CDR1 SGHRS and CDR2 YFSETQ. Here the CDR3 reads CASSLAYDRDWYNEQFF. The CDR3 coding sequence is TGCGCCAGCAGCTTGGCGTATGACAGGGATTGGTACAATGAGCAGTTCTTC.

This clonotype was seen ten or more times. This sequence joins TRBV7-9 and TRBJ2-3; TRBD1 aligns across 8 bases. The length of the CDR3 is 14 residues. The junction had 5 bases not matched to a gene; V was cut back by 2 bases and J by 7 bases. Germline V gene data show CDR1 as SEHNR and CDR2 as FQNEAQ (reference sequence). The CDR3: CASSLPGGENTQYF. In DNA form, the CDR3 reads TGTGCCAGCAGCTTACCAGGGGGCGAGAATACGCAGTATTTT.

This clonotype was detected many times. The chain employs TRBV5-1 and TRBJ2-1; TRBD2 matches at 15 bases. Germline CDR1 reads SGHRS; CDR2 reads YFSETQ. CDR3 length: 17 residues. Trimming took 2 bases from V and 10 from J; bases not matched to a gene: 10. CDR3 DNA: TGCGCCAGCAGCTTTGGACTAGCGGGAGGGCCTCGCAAGGAGCAGTTCTTC. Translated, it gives CASSFGLAGGPRKEQFF.

The CDR3 loop is CSVGPLRENQFF. The CDR3, as DNA: TGCAGCGTTGGCCCCCTTAGGGAAAATCAGTTCTTC. The rearrangement uses TRBV29-1 and TRBJ2-1; D uncertain. The V gene's germline CDR1 is SQVTM and CDR2 ANQGSEA. Trimming removed 4 bases at V and 13 bases at J, with 17 bases between. This CDR3 has 12 residues.

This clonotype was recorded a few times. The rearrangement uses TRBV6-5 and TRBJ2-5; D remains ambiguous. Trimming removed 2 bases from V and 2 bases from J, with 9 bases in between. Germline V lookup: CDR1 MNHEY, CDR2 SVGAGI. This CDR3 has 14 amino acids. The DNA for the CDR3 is TGTGCCAGCAGTTACGGGCCGCGACAAGAGACCCAGTACTTC. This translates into CASSYGPRQETQYF.

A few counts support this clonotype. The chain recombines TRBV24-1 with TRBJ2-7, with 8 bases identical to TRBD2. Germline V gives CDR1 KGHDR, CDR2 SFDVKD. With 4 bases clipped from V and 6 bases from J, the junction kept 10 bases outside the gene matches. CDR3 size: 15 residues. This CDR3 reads CATSDPGLEEGEQYF. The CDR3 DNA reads TGTGCCACCAGTGACCCGGGACTAGAAGAAGGCGAGCAGTACTTC.

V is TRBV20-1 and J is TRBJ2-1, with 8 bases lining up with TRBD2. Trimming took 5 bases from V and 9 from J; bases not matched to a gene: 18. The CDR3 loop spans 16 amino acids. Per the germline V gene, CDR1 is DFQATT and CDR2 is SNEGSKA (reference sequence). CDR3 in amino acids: CSAREPGTRVTIEQFF. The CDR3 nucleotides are TGCAGTGCTCGGGAACCCGGGACTAGAGTAACGATTGAGCAGTTCTTC.

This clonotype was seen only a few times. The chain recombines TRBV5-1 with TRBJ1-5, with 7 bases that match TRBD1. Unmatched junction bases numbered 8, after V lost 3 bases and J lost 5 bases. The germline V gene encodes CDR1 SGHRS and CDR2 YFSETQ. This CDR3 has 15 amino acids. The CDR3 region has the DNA TGCGCCAGCAGCTCCCCCGGGACAGATTATCAGCCCCAGCATTTT. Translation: CASSSPGTDYQPQHF.

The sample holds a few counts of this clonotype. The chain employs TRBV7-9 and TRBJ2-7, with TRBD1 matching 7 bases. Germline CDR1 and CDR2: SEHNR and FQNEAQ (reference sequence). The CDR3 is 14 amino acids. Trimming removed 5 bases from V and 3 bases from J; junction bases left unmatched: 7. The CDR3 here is CASSPDRTNYEQYF. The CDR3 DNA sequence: TGTGCCAGCAGCCCGGACAGGACAAACTACGAGCAGTACTTC.

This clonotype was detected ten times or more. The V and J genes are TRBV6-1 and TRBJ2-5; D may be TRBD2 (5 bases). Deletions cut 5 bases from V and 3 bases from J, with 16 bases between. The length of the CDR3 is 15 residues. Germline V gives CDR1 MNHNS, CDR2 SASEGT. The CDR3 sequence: CASSKTNPGKETQYF. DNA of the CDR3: TGTGCCAGCAGTAAGACGAATCCGGGGAAAGAGACCCAGTACTTC.

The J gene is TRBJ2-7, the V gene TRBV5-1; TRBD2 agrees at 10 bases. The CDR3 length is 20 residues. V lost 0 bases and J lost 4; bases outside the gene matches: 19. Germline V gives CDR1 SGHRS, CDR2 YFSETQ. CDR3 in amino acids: CASSLATLSGGQWWPYEQYF. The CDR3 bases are TGCGCCAGCAGCTTGGCCACTCTTAGCGGGGGGCAGTGGTGGCCTTACGAGCAGTACTTC.

The DNA for the CDR3 is TGTGCCAGCACCATCTCGGGGGTCCGGGGCAAAAACATTCAGTACTTC. Amino acids: CASTISGVRGKNIQYF. The J gene is TRBJ2-4, the V gene TRBV28, with TRBD2 as a possible D gene (6 bases). Trimming took 7 bases from V and 3 from J, leaving 19 bases between them. CDR1 is MDHEN, CDR2 SYDVKM, per germline. The CDR3 contains 16 residues.

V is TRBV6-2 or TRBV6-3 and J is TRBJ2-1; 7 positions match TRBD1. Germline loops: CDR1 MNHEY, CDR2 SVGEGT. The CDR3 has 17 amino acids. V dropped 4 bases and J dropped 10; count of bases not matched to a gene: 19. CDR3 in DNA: TGTGCCAGCAGTTTCGACAGGGTATTACTACTGAGCCCCGAGCAGTTCTTC. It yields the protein CASSFDRVLLLSPEQFF.

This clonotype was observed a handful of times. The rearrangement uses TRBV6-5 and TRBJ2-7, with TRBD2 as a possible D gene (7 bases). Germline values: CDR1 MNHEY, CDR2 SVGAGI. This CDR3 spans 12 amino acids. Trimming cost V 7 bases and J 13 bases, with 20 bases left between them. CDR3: CASTFTGGLYYF. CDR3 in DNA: TGTGCCAGCACCTTTACGGGGGGCCTCTACTACTTC.

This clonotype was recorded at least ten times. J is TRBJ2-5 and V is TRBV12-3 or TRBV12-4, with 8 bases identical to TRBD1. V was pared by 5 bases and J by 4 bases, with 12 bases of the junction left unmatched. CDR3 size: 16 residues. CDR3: CASSLQGASRVETQYF. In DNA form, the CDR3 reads TGTGCCAGCAGTCTTCAGGGGGCGAGTCGTGTAGAGACCCAGTACTTC.

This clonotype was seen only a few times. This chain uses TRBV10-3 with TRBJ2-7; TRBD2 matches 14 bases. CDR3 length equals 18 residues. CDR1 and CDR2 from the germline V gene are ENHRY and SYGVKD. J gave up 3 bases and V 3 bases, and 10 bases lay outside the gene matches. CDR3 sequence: CAISEESGGLAGVYEQYF. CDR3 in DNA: TGTGCCATCAGTGAAGAGAGCGGGGGACTAGCGGGAGTCTACGAGCAGTACTTC.

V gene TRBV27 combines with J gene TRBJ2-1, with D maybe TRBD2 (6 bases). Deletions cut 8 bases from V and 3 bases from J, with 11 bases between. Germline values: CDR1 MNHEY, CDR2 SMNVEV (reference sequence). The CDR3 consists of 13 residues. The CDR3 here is CASGDFLYNEQFF. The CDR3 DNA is TGTGCCAGCGGGGACTTTCTCTACAATGAGCAGTTCTTC.

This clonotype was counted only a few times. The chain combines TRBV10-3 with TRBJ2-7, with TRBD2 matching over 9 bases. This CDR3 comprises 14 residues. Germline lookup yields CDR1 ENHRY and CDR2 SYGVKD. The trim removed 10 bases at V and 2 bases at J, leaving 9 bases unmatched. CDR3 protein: CATLAGDLTYEQYF. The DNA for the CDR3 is TGTGCCACCTTAGCGGGAGACCTGACCTACGAGCAGTACTTC.

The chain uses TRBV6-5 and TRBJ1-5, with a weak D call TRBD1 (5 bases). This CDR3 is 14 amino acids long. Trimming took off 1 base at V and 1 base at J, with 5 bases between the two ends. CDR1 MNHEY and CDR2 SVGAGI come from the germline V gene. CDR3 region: CASSYWGSNQPQHF. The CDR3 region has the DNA TGTGCCAGCAGTTACTGGGGGAGCAATCAGCCCCAGCATTTT.

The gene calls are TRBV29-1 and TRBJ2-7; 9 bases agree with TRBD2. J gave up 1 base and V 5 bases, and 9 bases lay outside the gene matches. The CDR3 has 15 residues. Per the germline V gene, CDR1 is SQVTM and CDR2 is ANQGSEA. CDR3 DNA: TGCAGCGTTAAGCTAGGACTAGCGCCTTCCTACGAGCAGTACTTC. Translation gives CSVKLGLAPSYEQYF.

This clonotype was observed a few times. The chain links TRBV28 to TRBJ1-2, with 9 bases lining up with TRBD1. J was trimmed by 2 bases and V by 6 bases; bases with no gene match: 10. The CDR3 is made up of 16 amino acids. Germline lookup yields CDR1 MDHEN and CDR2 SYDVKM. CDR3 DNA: TGTGCCAGCAGCAACGGACAGGGGAAACCAAACTATGGCTACACCTTC. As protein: CASSNGQGKPNYGYTF.

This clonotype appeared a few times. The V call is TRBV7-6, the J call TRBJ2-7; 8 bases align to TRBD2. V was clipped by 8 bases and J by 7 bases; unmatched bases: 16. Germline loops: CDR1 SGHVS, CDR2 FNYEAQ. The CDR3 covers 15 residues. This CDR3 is CASGGKAGAEEEQYF. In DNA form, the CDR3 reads TGTGCCAGCGGGGGAAAAGCGGGGGCGGAAGAAGAGCAGTACTTC.

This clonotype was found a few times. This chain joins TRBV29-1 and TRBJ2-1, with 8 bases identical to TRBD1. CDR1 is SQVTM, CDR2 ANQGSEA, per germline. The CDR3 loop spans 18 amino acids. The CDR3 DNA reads TGCAGGGGATTCAGGACAGGGAGAAGTGCGTGGGACAGAATAGAGCAGTTCTTC. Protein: CRGFRTGRSAWDRIEQFF.

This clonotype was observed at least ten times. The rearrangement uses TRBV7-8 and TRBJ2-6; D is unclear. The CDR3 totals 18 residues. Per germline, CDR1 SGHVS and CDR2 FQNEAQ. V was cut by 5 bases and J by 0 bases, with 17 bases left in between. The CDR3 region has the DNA TGTGCCAGCAGCCCCCTGGTCGGCCGACCCTCTGGGGCCAACGTCCTGACTTTC. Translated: CASSPLVGRPSGANVLTF.